This T cell receptor beta chain was found in a study of technical replicates of blood from a handful of donors. Sequenced by immunoSEQ multiplex PCR; TCRdb stores in-frame clones only, minus some. Among around 85,000 clones, about 93% were seen once, and the ten largest hold 0.25% to 0.3%. Looked up from germline, CDR1 is WNHNN and CDR2 is SYGVQD (reference sequence). V was clipped by 2 bases and J by 6 bases, with 5 bases between them. The CDR3 spans 13 residues. V is TRBV10-1 and J is TRBJ1-6; D is unclear. The clonotype comes from a human donor in good health. Sequenced sample: T cells isolated from PBMCs. The CDR3 DNA sequence: TGCGCCAGCAGTGAGACTCCTAATTCACCCCTCCACTTT. It codes for CASSETPNSPLHF.